These T cell receptor beta chains were read from a single sample in a study of cytomegalovirus exposure and HLA in healthy donors. The assay was immunoSEQ multiplex PCR, and TCRdb's table has in-frame clones only and misses some. The data hold some 150,000 clones, with around 80% observed a single time. The sequencing input was PBMCs. The receptors derive from a boy between 2 and 15 years old in good health and CMV-seronegative. The CDR3 runs from the conserved cysteine through the conserved F or W. The D gene is left open where the match is weak. Size is omitted from some rows. Given values are once, few, many or a class for expanded clones.

TRBV6-6	.	.	TRBJ2-7	CASSGLRTRLSYEQYF	TGTGCCAGCAGTGGATTAAGGACTCGATTATCCTACGAGCAGTACTTC
TRBV9	.	TRBD2	TRBJ2-5	CASSVGVGGGAGETQYF	TGTGCCAGCAGCGTAGGTGTGGGCGGGGGGGCCGGGGAGACCCAGTACTTC
TRBV5-6	.	.	TRBJ2-5	CASSFRQPVGETQYF	TGTGCCAGCAGCTTCCGACAGCCTGTGGGGGAGACCCAGTACTTC
TRBV6-5	.	TRBD1	TRBJ2-5	CASGPRGSGKTQYF	TGTGCCAGCGGTCCCAGGGGGTCTGGAAAGACCCAGTACTTC
TRBV28	.	.	TRBJ2-1	CASSLTGIYNEQFF	TGTGCCAGCAGTTTAACGGGGATATACAATGAGCAGTTCTTC
TRBV5-4	.	.	TRBJ2-1	CASSPSRTNEQFF	TGTGCCAGCAGCCCATCCAGAACGAATGAGCAGTTCTTC
TRBV5-1	.	.	TRBJ1-1	CASSRWVSGANTEAFF	TGCGCCAGCAGCCGGTGGGTTTCAGGGGCGAACACTGAAGCTTTCTTT
TRBV5-1	.	TRBD1	TRBJ2-1	CASSLPGQGYNEQFF	TGCGCCAGCAGCTTACCGGGACAGGGGTACAATGAGCAGTTCTTC
TRBV6-1	.	TRBD1	TRBJ1-3	CASSGTGSQGNTIYF	TGTGCCAGCAGCGGGACAGGGAGCCAAGGAAACACCATATATTTT
TRBV10-2	once	TRBD2	TRBJ2-1	CASSRSGRGGYNEQFF	TGCGCCAGCAGTAGGAGCGGGAGGGGAGGCTACAATGAGCAGTTCTTC
TRBV7-3	.	.	TRBJ2-7	CASSFGTAYEQYF	TGTGCCAGCAGCTTTGGAACAGCCTACGAGCAGTACTTC
TRBV7-9	.	.	TRBJ1-1	CASSPIPSGAGTEAFF	TGTGCCAGCAGCCCGATCCCTTCAGGGGCGGGCACTGAAGCTTTCTTT
TRBV5-1	.	.	TRBJ2-1	CASSSLLGAYNEQFF	TGCGCCAGCAGCTCGCTACTGGGCGCCTACAATGAGCAGTTCTTC
TRBV2	.	TRBD2	TRBJ2-3	CASKILAGGTDTQYF	TGTGCCAGCAAAATCCTAGCGGGGGGCACAGATACGCAGTATTTT
TRBV25-1	.	TRBD1	TRBJ2-7	CASSEYTGTDGYEQYF	TGTGCCAGCAGTGAATATACGGGGACAGACGGATACGAGCAGTACTTC
TRBV7-9	.	TRBD1	TRBJ1-1	CASSRDRGNTEAFF	TGTGCCAGCAGCCGGGACAGGGGAAACACTGAAGCTTTCTTT
TRBV28	.	.	TRBJ2-7	CASMVGTPRRSEQYF	TGTGCCAGCATGGTAGGGACTCCCCGAAGGAGCGAGCAGTACTTC
TRBV4-2	.	.	TRBJ1-6	CASSQDKQRNSPLHF	TGTGCCAGCAGCCAAGACAAACAAAGAAATTCACCCCTCCACTTT
TRBV14	few	.	TRBJ2-5	CASSQSGRFQETQYF	TGTGCCAGCAGCCAAAGCGGACGGTTCCAAGAGACCCAGTACTTC
TRBV6-5	few	TRBD2	TRBJ2-1	CASSYSGRAYNEQFF	TGTGCCAGCAGTTACAGCGGGAGGGCCTACAATGAGCAGTTCTTC
TRBV5-6	.	.	TRBJ2-7	CASSSTYEQYF	TGTGCCAGCAGCTCCACCTACGAGCAGTACTTC
TRBV11-3	.	.	TRBJ2-3	CASSFRENTDTQYF	TGTGCCAGCAGCTTCAGGGAAAACACAGATACGCAGTATTTT
TRBV28	.	.	TRBJ2-7	CASSQNYEQYF	TGTGCCAGCAGCCAGAACTACGAGCAGTACTTC
TRBV30	.	.	TRBJ1-1	CAGDRREGTEAFF	TGTGCCGGGGACCGCCGGGAGGGCACTGAAGCTTTCTTT
TRBV7-9	.	.	TRBJ2-7	CASSLASREQYF	TGTGCCAGCAGCTTAGCTTCCCGCGAGCAGTACTTC
TRBV30	.	.	TRBJ1-2	CAWSVHPGFHGYTF	TGTGCCTGGAGTGTGCATCCAGGGTTTCATGGCTACACCTTC
TRBV9	few	TRBD1	TRBJ1-3	CASSVGTGNGNTIYF	TGTGCCAGCAGCGTAGGGACAGGGAACGGAAACACCATATATTTT
TRBV27	.	TRBD2	TRBJ2-7	CASSRTSAVREQYF	TGTGCCAGCAGCCGGACTAGCGCGGTTCGAGAGCAGTACTTC